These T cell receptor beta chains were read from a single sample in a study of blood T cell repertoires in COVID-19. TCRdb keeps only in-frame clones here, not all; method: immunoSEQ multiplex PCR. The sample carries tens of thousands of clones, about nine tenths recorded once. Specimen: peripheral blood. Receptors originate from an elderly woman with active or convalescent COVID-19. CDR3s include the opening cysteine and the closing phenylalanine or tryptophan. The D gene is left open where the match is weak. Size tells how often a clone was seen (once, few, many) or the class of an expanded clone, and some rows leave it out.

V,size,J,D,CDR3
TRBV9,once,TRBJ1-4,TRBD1,CASSQIGQGRNEKLFF
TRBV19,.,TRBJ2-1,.,CASNQGHYNEQFF
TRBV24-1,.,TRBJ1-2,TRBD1,CATSDPTGGNYGYTF
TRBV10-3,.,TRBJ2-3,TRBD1,CAITRQGPTDTQYF
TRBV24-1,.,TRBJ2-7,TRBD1,CATSDQGAYEQYF
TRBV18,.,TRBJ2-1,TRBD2,CASSPGSRAGGSNEQFF
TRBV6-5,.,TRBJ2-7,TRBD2,CASSYSGSIYEQYF
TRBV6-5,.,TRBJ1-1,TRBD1,CASSSDRDTEAFF
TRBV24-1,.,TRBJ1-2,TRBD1,CATSDPRQGRYGYTF
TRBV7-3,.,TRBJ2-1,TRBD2,CASSFQIQAGTHEQFF
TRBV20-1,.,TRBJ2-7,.,CSASGLRDSFPYEQYF
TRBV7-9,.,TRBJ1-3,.,CASSLRRDNSGNTIYF
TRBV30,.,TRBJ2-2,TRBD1,CARTERGRDTGELFF
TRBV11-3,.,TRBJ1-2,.,CASSPPGAHYGYTF
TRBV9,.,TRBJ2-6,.,CASSAHRSSGANVLTF
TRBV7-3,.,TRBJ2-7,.,CASSSTAGYEQYF
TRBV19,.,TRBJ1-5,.,CASRGGQGGNQPQHF
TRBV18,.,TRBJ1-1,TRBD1,CASSPKGGQGVFMNTEAFF
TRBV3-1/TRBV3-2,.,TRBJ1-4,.,CASSQGDTRTNEKLFF
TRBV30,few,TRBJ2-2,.,CAWSRGGTGELFF
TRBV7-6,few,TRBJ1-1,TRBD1,CASSSRVRQGDTEAFF
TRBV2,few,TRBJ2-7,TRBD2,CASSGLVVYEQYF
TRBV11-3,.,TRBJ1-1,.,CATALTGTEAFF